This TCR beta chain was captured by sequencing in a study of Graves' ophthalmopathy and Graves' hyperthyroidism. The germline V gene has CDR1 DFQATT and CDR2 SNEGSKA (reference sequence). Trimming removed 0 bases from V and 2 bases from J, with 10 bases in between. The CDR3 extends over 14 amino acids. Whole-study findings and limits: The model predicted ophthalmopathy progression with 65% to 71% sensitivity and less than 85% specificity.

The sequenced template was RNA, covering the TCR beta CDR3 region. First-round RT-PCR with HTBI primers preceded a second-round multiplex PCR. TCRdb itself ran the multiplex PCR reads through MiXCR, one entry per CDR3 protein. The sample holds some 750,000 distinct CDR3 sequences, roughly 40% seen once. PBMCs came from over 9.5 ml of fresh peripheral blood. Of note for this clonotype: What it binds is not known.

The specimen was peripheral blood. V gene TRBV20-1 combines with J gene TRBJ1-1; D might be TRBD1 (6 bases). The sequence derives from an adult man with Graves' ophthalmopathy. This chain's CDR3 is CSARDHRVNTEAFF. CDR3 nucleotide sequence: TGCAGTGCTAGAGATCACAGGGTAAACACTGAAGCTTTCTTT.